The 9 T cell receptor beta chains below were found in one sample sequenced in a study of shared clonotypes between healthy human individuals. This table comes from immunoSEQ multiplex PCR, and its TCRdb copy is limited to in-frame clones, with some not included. This table holds 2 million to 3 million clones, 93% found once. The sequenced sample consisted of naive CD4+ T cells from PBMCs. Described subset: CD45RA+ positively selected. These receptors originate from a man between 18 and 35 years old in good health. Some clones in this sample may be carry-over from other donors' samples.

The gene calls are TRBV30 and TRBJ2-5, with D possibly TRBD1 on 6 matching bases. Judging by the DNA end, TRBJ2-7 fits better; the J call may be wrong. The CDR3 loop spans 16 amino acids. Germline V gene lookup returns CDR1 GTSNPN and CDR2 SVGIG (reference sequence). The DNA for the CDR3 is TGTGCCTGGAGGGAGGCCGGGACACCGAGCTCCTACGAGCAGTACTTC. Its translation is CAWREAGTPSSYEQYF.

The V call is TRBV19, the J call TRBJ2-7, with a tentative D call TRBD1 (6 bases). Germline CDR1 reads LNHDA; CDR2 reads SQIVND (reference sequence). The V gene lost 0 bases and the J gene lost 2 bases, with 17 bases spanning the gap. The CDR3 has 17 amino acids. The CDR3 DNA sequence: TGTGCCAGTAGTATAGAGGTCGTAGTGACAGGAGCCTACGAGCAGTACTTC. Its protein product is CASSIEVVVTGAYEQYF.

This clone was observed once. V usage is TRBV4-1 and J usage is TRBJ2-7, with 7 bases that match TRBD2. The CDR3 runs 15 residues. Germline CDR1 is MGHRA and CDR2 is YSYEKL. V shed 4 bases and J 3 bases; nucleotides not matched to a gene: 9. For the CDR3, the DNA is TGCGCCAGCAGCCGAGGCGGCGGGAGTGACTACGAGCAGTACTTC. It is translated as CASSRGGGSDYEQYF.

Comments on this clone: This specimen includes other DNA sequences encoding the same CDR3. The V gene is TRBV5-1, the J gene TRBJ1-5; 10 bases map to TRBD1. J gave up 7 bases and V 4 bases, and 5 bases lay outside the gene matches. Germline V gene lookup returns CDR1 SGHRS and CDR2 YFSETQ. The CDR3 spans 14 residues. DNA of the CDR3: TGCGCCAGCAGCCCGGGACAGGGGAGGCAGCCCCAGCATTTT. Residues: CASSPGQGRQPQHF.

This chain links TRBV19 with TRBJ2-7; no definite D call. The germline V gene has CDR1 LNHDA and CDR2 SQIVND (reference sequence). The CDR3 is made up of 13 amino acids. V lost 4 bases to trimming and J lost 2 bases, with 9 bases between them. CDR3 residues: CASSRRPAYEQYF. Written as DNA, the CDR3 is TGTGCCAGTAGTAGGAGACCGGCCTACGAGCAGTACTTC. The full variable domain, rest sourced from reference TRBV19 and TRBJ2-7, is DGGITQSPKYLFRKEGQNVTLSCEQNLNHDAMYWYRQDPGQGLRLIYYSQIVNDFQKGDIAEGYSVSREKKESFPLTVTSAQKNPTAFYLCASSRRPAYEQYFGPGTRLTVT.

V and J are TRBV7-8 and TRBJ1-1; D is undetermined. The CDR3 has 16 residues. V was trimmed by 2 bases and J by 2 bases, leaving 15 bases between them. Germline V gives CDR1 SGHVS, CDR2 FQNEAQ. CDR3 DNA sequence: TGTGCCAGCAGCTTATATGCTGGGCAGGTCAACACTGAAGCTTTCTTT. Translating gives CASSLYAGQVNTEAFF.

This chain connects TRBV2 to TRBJ2-2; tentative D call: TRBD1 (5 bases). CDR1 is SNHLY and CDR2 is FYNNEI in the germline V gene. This CDR3 has 14 amino acids. V dropped 6 bases and J dropped 5 bases, with 13 bases sitting between them. The CDR3 reads CASRGHLSTGELFF. The CDR3 DNA follows: TGTGCCAGCAGAGGACACCTCTCAACCGGGGAGCTGTTTTTT.

The chain has TRBV19 and TRBJ1-2; the match to TRBD1 covers 10 bases. V trimming: 3 bases; J trimming: 1 base; junction bases outside the gene matches: 2. This CDR3 contains 15 residues. The germline gives CDR1 LNHDA, CDR2 SQIVND (reference sequence). Here the CDR3 DNA reads TGTGCCAGTAGTATGGGGGACAGGGGTAACTATGGCTACACCTTC. Protein: CASSMGDRGNYGYTF.

The V call is TRBV28, the J call TRBJ1-3, with a weak D call TRBD1 (6 bases). The germline gives CDR1 MDHEN, CDR2 SYDVKM. V lost 2 bases, J lost 3 bases, and 11 bases lay in between. The CDR3 is 15 residues long. The CDR3 DNA follows: TGTGCCAGCAGTTTAACAGGGAGAGGTGGAAACACCATATATTTT. Translation: CASSLTGRGGNTIYF.